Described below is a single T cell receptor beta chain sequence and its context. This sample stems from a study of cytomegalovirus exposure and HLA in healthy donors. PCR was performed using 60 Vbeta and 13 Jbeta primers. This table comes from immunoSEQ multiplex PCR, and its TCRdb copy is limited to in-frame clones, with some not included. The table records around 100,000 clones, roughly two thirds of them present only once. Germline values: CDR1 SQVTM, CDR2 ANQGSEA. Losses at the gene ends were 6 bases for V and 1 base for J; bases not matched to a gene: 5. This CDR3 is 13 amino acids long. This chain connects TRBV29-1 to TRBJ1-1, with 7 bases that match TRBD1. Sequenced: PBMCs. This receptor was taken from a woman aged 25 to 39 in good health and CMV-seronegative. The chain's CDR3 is CSVGRDRNTEAFF. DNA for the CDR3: TGCAGCGTGGGACGGGACAGGAACACTGAAGCTTTCTTT.